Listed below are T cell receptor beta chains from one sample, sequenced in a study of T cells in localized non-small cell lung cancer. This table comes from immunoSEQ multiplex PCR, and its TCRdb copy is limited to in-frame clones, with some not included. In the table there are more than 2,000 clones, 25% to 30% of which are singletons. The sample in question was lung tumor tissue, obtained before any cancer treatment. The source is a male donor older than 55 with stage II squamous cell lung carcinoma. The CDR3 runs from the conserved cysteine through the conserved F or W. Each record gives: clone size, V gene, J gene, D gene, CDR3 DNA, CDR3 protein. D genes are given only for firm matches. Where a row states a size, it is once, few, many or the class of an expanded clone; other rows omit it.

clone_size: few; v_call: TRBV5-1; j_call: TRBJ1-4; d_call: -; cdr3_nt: TGCGCCAGCAGCTTGGCCAACCCCAGGGCTAATGAAAAACTGTTTTTT; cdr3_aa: CASSLANPRANEKLFF
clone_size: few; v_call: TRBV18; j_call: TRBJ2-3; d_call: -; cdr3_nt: TGTGCCAGCTCACCACAAGGTGGGAGAACCCTTAGCACAGATACGCAGTATTTT; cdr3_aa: CASSPQGGRTLSTDTQYF
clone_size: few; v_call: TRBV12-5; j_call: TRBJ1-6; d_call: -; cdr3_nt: TGTGCCAGCACCATCGACGGACTAAATTCACCCCTCCACTTT; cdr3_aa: CASTIDGLNSPLHF
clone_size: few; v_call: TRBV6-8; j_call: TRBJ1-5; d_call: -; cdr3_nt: TGTGCCAGCAGTTACTTCGATAGCAATCAGCCCCAGCATTTT; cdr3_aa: CASSYFDSNQPQHF
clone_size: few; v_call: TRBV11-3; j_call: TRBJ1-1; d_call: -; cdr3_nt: TGTGCCAGCAGCTTGAAAACCGGGACCGCCCAGAACACTGAAGCTTTCTTT; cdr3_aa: CASSLKTGTAQNTEAFF
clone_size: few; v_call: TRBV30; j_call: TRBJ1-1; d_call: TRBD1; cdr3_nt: TGTGCCTGGAGTCGTCCCGGGACAGGGACCGGCACTGAAGCTTTCTTT; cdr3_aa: CAWSRPGTGTGTEAFF
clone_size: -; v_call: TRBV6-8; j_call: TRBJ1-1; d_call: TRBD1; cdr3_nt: TGTGCCAGCAGAAGCCACAGGGGGCGCGGGATGAACACTGAAGCTTTCTTT; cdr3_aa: CASRSHRGRGMNTEAFF
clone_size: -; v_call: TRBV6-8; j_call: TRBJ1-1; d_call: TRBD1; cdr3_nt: TGTGCCAGCAGTCTGGACAGGGATACTGAAGCTTTCTTT; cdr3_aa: CASSLDRDTEAFF
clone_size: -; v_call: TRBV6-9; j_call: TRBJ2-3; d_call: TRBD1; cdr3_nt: TGTGCCAGCAGTTACACAGGGGGTGGCACAGATACGCAGTATTTT; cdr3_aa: CASSYTGGGTDTQYF
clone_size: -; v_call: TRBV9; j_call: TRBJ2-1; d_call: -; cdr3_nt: TGTGCCAGCACCCGATCGGGTAACTCCTACAATGAGCAGTTCTTC; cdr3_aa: CASTRSGNSYNEQFF
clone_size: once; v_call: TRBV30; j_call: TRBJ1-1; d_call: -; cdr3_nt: TGTGCCTGGAGTGTAGGGGGGCTTAACACTGAAGCTTTCTTT; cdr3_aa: CAWSVGGLNTEAFF
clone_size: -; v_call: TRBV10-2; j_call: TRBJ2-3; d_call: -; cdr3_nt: TGCGCCAGCCGAGACGAACCTAGCACAGATACGCAGTATTTT; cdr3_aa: CASRDEPSTDTQYF
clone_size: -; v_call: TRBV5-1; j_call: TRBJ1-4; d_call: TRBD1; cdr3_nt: TGCGCCAGCAGCCCACAGGGGGCCGATGAAAAACTGTTTTTT; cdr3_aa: CASSPQGADEKLFF
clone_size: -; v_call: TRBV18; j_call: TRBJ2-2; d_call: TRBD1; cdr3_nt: TGTGCCAGCTCATCGGGACAGGGCGGCACCGGGGAGCTGTTTTTT; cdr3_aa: CASSSGQGGTGELFF
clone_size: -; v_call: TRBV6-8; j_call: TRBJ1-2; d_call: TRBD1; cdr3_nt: TGTGCCAGCAGTCCCCGGGACAGGGGTAGCTACACCTTC; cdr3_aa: CASSPRDRGSYTF
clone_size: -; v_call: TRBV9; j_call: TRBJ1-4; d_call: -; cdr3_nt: TGTGCCAGCAGTGGGGGTGAGACCCAAAAACTGTTTTTT; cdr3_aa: CASSGGETQKLFF
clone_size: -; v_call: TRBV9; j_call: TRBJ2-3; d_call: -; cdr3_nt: TGTGCCAGCAGCACCCGAGGGGGGGCAGATACGCAGTATTTT; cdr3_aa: CASSTRGGADTQYF
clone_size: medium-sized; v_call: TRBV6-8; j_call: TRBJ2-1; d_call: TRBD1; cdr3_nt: TGTGCCAGCAGTTACTCGGGACAGGGACACAATGAGCAGTTCTTC; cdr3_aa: CASSYSGQGHNEQFF
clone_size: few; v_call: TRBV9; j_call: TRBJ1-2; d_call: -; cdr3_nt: TGTGCCAGCAGCGTAGCCGGGGGGGATGGCTACACCTTC; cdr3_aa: CASSVAGGDGYTF
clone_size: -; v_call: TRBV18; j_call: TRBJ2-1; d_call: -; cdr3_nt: TGTGCCAGCTCACAACAGGGCTACTCCTACAATGAGCAGTTCTTC; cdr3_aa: CASSQQGYSYNEQFF
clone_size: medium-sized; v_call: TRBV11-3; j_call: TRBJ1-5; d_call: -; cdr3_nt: TGTGCCAGCAGCCACGTCTCGGACCCTGGGGGGCAGCCCCAGCATTTT; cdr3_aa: CASSHVSDPGGQPQHF
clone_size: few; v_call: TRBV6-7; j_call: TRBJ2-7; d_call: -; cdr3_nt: TGTGCCAGCAGTTCCCTGGGACCCCAGGGGCGCGAGCAGTACTTC; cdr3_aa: CASSSLGPQGREQYF
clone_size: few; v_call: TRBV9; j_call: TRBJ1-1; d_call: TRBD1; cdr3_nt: TGTGCCAGCAGCCAACAGGGGGCGCGGGGCACTGAAGCTTTCTTT; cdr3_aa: CASSQQGARGTEAFF
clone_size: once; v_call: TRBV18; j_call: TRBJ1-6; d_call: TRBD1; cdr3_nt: TGTGCCAGCTCAGCGGACAGGTGGAATTCACCCCTCCACTTT; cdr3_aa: CASSADRWNSPLHF
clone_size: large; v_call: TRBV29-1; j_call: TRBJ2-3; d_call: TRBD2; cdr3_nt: TGCAGCGCCGCCTTGCGGGGGGACGGAGATACGCAGTATTTT; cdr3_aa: CSAALRGDGDTQYF
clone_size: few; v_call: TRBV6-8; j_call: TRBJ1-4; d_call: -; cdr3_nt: TGTGCCAGCAGTTACTCGTTTACCGCAACTAATGAAAAACTGTTTTTT; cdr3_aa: CASSYSFTATNEKLFF
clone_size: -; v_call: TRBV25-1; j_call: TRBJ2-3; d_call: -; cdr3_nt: TGTGCCAGCAGTGAATACACAGATACGCAGTATTTT; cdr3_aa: CASSEYTDTQYF
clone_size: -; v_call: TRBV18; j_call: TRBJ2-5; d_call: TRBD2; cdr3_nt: TGTGCCAGCTCACCACTAAGACTAGCGGGCCTCCCCCAAGAGACCCAGTACTTC; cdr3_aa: CASSPLRLAGLPQETQYF
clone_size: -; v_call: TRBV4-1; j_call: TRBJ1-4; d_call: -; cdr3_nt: TGCGCCAGCAGCCCTACACCTCTAATGAAAAAACTGTTTTTT; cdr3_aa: CASSPTPLMKKLFF
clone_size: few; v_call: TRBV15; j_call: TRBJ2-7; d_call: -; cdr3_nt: TGTGCCACCAGCAGAGACCGTTACTCGGTGGACGAGCAGTACTTC; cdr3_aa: CATSRDRYSVDEQYF
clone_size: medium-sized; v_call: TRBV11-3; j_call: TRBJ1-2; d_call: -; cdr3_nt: TGTGCCAGCAGCTTAGGGGGTTTGGGCTGGAGCGCAAATGGCTACACCTTC; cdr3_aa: CASSLGGLGWSANGYTF
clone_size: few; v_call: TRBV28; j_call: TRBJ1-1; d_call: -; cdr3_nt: TGTGCCAGCATCCAGGCCCCAGGGGTCGGCGGAGCTTTCTTT; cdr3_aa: CASIQAPGVGGAFF
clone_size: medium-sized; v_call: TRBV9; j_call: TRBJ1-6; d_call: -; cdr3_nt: TGTGCCAGCAGCGATCAGGGTTCTAATTCACCCCTCCACTTT; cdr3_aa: CASSDQGSNSPLHF
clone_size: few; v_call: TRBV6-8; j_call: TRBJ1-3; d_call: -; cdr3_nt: TGTGCCAGCAGTTTCACGACACCGTCCTCTGGAAACACCATATATTTT; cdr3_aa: CASSFTTPSSGNTIYF
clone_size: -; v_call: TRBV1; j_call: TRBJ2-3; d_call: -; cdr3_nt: TGCGCCAGCAGCTACAATCTAGCGGACAGCACAGATACGCAGTATTTT; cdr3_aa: CASSYNLADSTDTQYF
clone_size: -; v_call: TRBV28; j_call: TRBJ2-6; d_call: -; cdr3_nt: TGTGCCAGCAGTCGAGGGCGGGCAAGAGGGGCCAACGTCCTGACTTTC; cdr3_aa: CASSRGRARGANVLTF
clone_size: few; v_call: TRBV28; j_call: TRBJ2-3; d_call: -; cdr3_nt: TGTGCCAGCAGTTTTCTCCAGGGCACAGATACGCAGTATTTT; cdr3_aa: CASSFLQGTDTQYF
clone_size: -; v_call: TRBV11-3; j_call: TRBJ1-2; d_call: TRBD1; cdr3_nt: TGTGCCAGCAGCGTGGCCGGGACAGAGAACTATGGCTACACCTTC; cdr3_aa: CASSVAGTENYGYTF
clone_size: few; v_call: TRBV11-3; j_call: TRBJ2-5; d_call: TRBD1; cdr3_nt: TGTGCCAGCAGCTCCCGACAGGGGGCCGGGGTAGCGGGACAAGAGACCCAGTACTTC; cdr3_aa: CASSSRQGAGVAGQETQYF
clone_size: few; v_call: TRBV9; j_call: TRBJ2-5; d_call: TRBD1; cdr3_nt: TGTGCCAGCAGCGTAGGGGGACAGGGTGGGGAGACCCAGTACTTC; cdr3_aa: CASSVGGQGGETQYF
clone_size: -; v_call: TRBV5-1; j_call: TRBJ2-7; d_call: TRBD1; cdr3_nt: TGCGCCAGCAGCTTAACCGGGACAGGATACGAGCAGTACTTC; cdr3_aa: CASSLTGTGYEQYF
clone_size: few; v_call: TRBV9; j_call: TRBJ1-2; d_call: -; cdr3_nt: TGTGCCAGCAGTGAGGGATTCTATGGCTACACCTTC; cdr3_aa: CASSEGFYGYTF
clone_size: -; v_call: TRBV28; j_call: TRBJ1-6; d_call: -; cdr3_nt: TGTGCCAGCAAACCCCCGGGGAATTCACCCCTCCACTTT; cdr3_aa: CASKPPGNSPLHF
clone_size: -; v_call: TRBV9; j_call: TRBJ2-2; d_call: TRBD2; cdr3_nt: TGTGCCAGCAGCGTAGTTGGAGCGGGAGGGCGGACCGGGGAGCTGTTTTTT; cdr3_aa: CASSVVGAGGRTGELFF
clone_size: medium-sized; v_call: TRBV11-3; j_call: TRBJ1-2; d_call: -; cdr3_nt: TGTGCCAGCAGCTCCGACCCAGGGTCGTATGGCTACACCTTC; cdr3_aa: CASSSDPGSYGYTF